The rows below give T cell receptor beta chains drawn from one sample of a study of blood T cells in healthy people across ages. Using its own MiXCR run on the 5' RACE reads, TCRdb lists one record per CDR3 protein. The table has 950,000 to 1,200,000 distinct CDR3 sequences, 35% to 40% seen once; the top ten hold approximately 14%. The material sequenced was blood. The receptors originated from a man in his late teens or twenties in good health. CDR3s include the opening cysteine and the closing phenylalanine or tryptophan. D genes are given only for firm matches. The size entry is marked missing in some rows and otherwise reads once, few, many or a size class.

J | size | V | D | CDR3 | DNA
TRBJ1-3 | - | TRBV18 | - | CASSRQGRNTIYF | TGTGCCAGCTCACGGCAGGGAAGAAACACCATATATTTT
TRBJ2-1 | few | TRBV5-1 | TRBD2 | CASSLGLAGGNSQFF | TGCGCCAGCAGCTTGGGGCTAGCGGGGGGAAATTCGCAGTTCTTC
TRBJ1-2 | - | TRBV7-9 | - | CASTKGRRKEANYGYTF | TGTGCCAGCACGAAAGGTCGTAGAAAGGAAGCTAACTATGGCTACACCTTC
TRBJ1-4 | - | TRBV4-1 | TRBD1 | CASSPLGQGGLGGEKLFF | TGCGCCAGCAGCCCCCTGGGCCAGGGGGGTTTAGGGGGTGAAAAACTGTTTTTT
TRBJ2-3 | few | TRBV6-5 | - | CASSNSLPWGSDTQYF | TGTGCCAGCAGTAACTCACTACCTTGGGGGTCAGATACGCAGTATTTT
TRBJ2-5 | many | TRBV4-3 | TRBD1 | CASSQVPDREIQETQYF | TGCGCCAGCAGCCAAGTTCCCGACAGGGAAATACAAGAGACCCAGTACTTC
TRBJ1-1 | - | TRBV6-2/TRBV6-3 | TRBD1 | CASRPGGQLNTEAFF | TGTGCCAGCAGGCCAGGGGGGCAGCTGAACACTGAAGCTTTCTTT
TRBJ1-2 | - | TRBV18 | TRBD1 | CASSPGQLTTAYGYTF | TGTGCCAGCTCACCGGGACAGCTAACGACCGCGTATGGCTACACCTTC
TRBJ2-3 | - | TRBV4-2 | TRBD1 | CASSRQGTDTDTQYF | TGTGCCAGCAGCCGACAAGGGACAGACACAGATACGCAGTATTTT
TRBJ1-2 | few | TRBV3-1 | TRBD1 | CASTDRGGYGYTF | TGTGCCAGCACGGACAGGGGGGGATATGGCTACACCTTC
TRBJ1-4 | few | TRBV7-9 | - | CASSSGASATNEKLFF | TGTGCCAGCAGCTCCGGAGCAAGCGCAACTAATGAAAAACTGTTTTTT
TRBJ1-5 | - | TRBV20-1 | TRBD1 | CSAVQGVYGNQPQHF | TGCAGTGCTGTACAGGGGGTGTACGGCAATCAGCCCCAGCATTTT
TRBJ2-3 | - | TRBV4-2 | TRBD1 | CASSQDNRGQDTQYF | TGTGCCAGCAGCCAGGATAACAGGGGGCAGGATACGCAGTATTTT
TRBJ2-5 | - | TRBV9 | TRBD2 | CASSVGTSQETQYF | TGTGCCAGCAGCGTAGGGACTAGCCAAGAGACCCAGTACTTC
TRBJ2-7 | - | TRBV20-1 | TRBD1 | CSALYRQGEYEQYF | TGCAGTGCTCTTTACCGACAGGGGGAATACGAGCAGTACTTC
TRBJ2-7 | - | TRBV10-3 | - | CAISEFPGVHDEQYF | TGTGCCATCAGTGAATTTCCAGGGGTTCACGATGAGCAGTACTTC
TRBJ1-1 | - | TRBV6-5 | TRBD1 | CASSYRRTGGHTEAFF | TGTGCCAGCAGTTACCGACGGACAGGGGGCCACACTGAAGCTTTCTTT
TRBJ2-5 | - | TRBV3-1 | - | CASSRRQNQETQYF | TGTGCCAGCAGCCGAAGGCAGAACCAAGAGACCCAGTACTTC
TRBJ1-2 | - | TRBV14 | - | CASSKAGEENYGYTF | TGTGCCAGCAGCAAGGCGGGGGAGGAAAACTATGGCTACACCTTC
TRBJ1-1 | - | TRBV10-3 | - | CAISEVRNTEAFF | TGTGCCATCAGTGAAGTCAGGAACACTGAAGCTTTCTTT
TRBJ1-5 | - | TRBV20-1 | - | CSARGRGSNQPQHF | TGCAGTGCTAGGGGAAGGGGGAGCAATCAGCCCCAGCATTTT
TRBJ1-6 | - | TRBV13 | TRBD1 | CASSLGQGISPPHF | TGTGCCAGCAGCTTAGGACAGGGGATCTCACCCCCCCACTTT
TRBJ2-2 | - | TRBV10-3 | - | CAISLRQPPNTGELFF | TGTGCCATCAGTTTACGGCAGCCTCCGAACACCGGGGAGCTGTTTTTT
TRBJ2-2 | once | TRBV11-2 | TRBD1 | CASPRILTEDRVLAGELFF | TGTGCCAGCCCAAGGATATTAACGGAGGACAGGGTTTTGGCCGGGGAGCTGTTTTTT
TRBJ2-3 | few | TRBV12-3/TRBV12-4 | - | CASSTRGLATDTQYF | TGTGCCAGCAGTACCCGCGGGCTAGCGACAGATACGCAGTATTTT